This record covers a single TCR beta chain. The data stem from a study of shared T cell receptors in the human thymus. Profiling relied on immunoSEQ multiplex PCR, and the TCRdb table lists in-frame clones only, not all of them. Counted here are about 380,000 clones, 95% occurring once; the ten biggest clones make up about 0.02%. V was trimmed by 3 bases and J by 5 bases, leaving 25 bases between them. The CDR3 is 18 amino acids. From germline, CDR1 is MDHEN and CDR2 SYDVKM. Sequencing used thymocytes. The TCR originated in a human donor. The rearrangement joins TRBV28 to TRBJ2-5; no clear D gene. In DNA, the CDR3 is TGTGCCAGCAGTTTCTGTATGGATCGGCTCCCCCATGAGGAGACCCAGTACTTC. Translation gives CASSFCMDRLPHEETQYF. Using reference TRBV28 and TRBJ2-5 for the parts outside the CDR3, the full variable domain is DVKVTQSSRYLVKRTGEKVFLECVQDMDHENMFWYRQDPGLGLRLIYFSYDVKMKEKGDIPEGYSVSREKKERFSLILESASTNQTSMYLCASSFCMDRLPHEETQYFGPGTRLLVL.